This TCR beta chain was sequenced for a study of human T cells and chemical hapten exposure. Findings of the study overall: Controls had significantly fewer large CDR3 similarity clusters than were formed by expanded TCRs. Once DPC sensitization occurred, TCRs above 1 in 1000 frequency showed no change.

As to this clonotype: Its antigen is currently unknown.

Regarding time point: patch test 2, 6 weeks after DPC sensitization. The treatment is: therapeutic diphenylcyclopropenone sensitization with weekly scalp DPC. Each CDR3 protein is one row after TCRdb ran MiXCR on the RACE reads. The repertoire holds 95,000 or so distinct CDR3 sequences, with over 10% as singletons. The germline V gene encodes CDR1 SGDLS and CDR2 YYNGEE. V was clipped by 0 bases and J by 1 base, with 4 bases between them. The CDR3 extends over 13 amino acids. This sequence joins TRBV9 and TRBJ1-1; no clear D. The sample was whole blood, taken in connection with sensitization to the hapten diphenylcyclopropenone (DPC). This receptor was taken from a woman aged 40-49 years with alopecia areata. Some clones in this sample may be carry-over from other donors' samples. The CDR3 DNA sequence: TGTGCCAGCAGCGTAGTGACGAACACTGAAGCTTTCTTT. Protein sequence: CASSVVTNTEAFF.